This T cell receptor beta chain was sequenced for a study of cytomegalovirus exposure and HLA in healthy donors. The study, taken as a whole, reports: V- and J-gene trimming in TCR beta was tied to a missense DCLRE1C variant by an analysis performed later. The study designated roughly 150 TCR beta chains cytomegalovirus-associated. The authors judged a highly shared variant cluster likely a sequencing artifact.

The PCR was carried out with 60 Vbeta primers and 13 Jbeta primers. Here immunoSEQ multiplex PCR was the method, and the copy in TCRdb shows in-frame clones only, minus some. Of approximately 190,000 clones in the sample, about 80% were seen once. After removal of 6 bases from V and 5 bases from J, the junction contained 11 bases not matched to a gene. Germline lookup yields CDR1 SGHVS and CDR2 FNYEAQ. This CDR3 region has 15 residues. This clone was seen a handful of times. Its antigen is not known. V usage is TRBV7-6 and J usage is TRBJ2-7; 9 bases match TRBD1. The receptor was derived from a woman younger than 30 in good health and CMV-seropositive. The material sequenced was PBMCs. Here the CDR3 reads CASSIGQGKFNEQYF. The CDR3 DNA reads TGTGCCAGCAGTATAGGACAGGGGAAATTCAACGAGCAGTACTTC. The full variable domain, completed using reference TRBV7-6 and TRBJ2-7, is GAGVSQSPRYKVTKRGQDVALRCDPISGHVSLYWYRQALGQGPEFLTYFNYEAQQDKSGLPNDRFSAERPEGSISTLTIQRTEQRDSAMYRCASSIGQGKFNEQYFGPGTRLTVT.